Following are 18 T cell receptor beta chains from one sample sequenced in a study of cytomegalovirus exposure and HLA in healthy donors. The PCR had 60 Vbeta and 13 Jbeta primers. Only in-frame clones appear in the TCRdb table, and some are missing; sequencing was by immunoSEQ multiplex PCR. The table shows 100,000 or so clones, with approximately 70% occurring only once. The sequencing input was PBMCs. These receptors were obtained from a man aged 25-40 years in good health and CMV-seronegative.

This clone was found a few times. The genes are TRBV11-2 and TRBJ2-7, with TRBD1 as a possible D gene (8 bases). Germline CDR1 is SGHAT and CDR2 is FQNNGV. Trimming left V 0 bases short and J 7 bases short, with 22 bases between. CDR3 length equals 17 residues. CDR3 sequence (DNA): TGTGCCAGCAGCTTAGATCTGAGCAGGGGGCTCGGGAGGGAGCAGTACTTC. This translates into CASSLDLSRGLGREQYF.

The chain uses TRBV5-1 and TRBJ1-5; the match to TRBD1 covers 7 bases. V was clipped by 5 bases and J by 5 bases; unmatched bases: 10. Germline CDR1 and CDR2: SGHRS and YFSETQ. The length of the CDR3 is 15 residues. The chain's CDR3 is CASRRGTELYQPQHF. The CDR3 DNA reads as TGCGCCAGCAGGAGAGGGACAGAACTCTATCAGCCCCAGCATTTT.

V is TRBV2 and J is TRBJ2-3; D is possibly TRBD2 (5 bases). The germline gives CDR1 SNHLY, CDR2 FYNNEI. V lost 7 bases to trimming and J lost 4 bases, with 21 bases between them. The CDR3 covers 16 residues. The CDR3, as DNA: TGTGCCAGCATTAGCTGGAGGTCCGGGGAACCAGATACGCAGTATTTT. Its protein is CASISWRSGEPDTQYF.

J is TRBJ2-2 and V is TRBV6-5; 8 nucleotides align to TRBD1. Germline V CDR1 and CDR2: MNHEY, SVGAGI. The length of the CDR3 is 15 residues. J lost 5 bases, V lost 5 bases, and 7 bases had no gene match. CDR3 in DNA: TGTGCCAGCAGTCGACAGGGGAAGATAACCGGGGAGCTGTTTTTT. Its translation: CASSRQGKITGELFF.

The genes are TRBV19 and TRBJ1-5; 9 bases align to TRBD1. The V segment lost 7 bases and the J segment 4 bases; nucleotides outside the gene matches: 8. This CDR3 comprises 15 residues. From germline, CDR1 is LNHDA and CDR2 SQIVND (reference sequence). The CDR3 bases are TGTGCCAGTAAAGGGGGACAGGGCGGGAATCAGCCCCAGCATTTT. This codes for CASKGGQGGNQPQHF.

The chain couples TRBV28 to TRBJ2-1; 13 nucleotides align to TRBD2. Germline-derived CDR1 and CDR2 are MDHEN and SYDVKM. J was trimmed by 5 bases and V by 1 base; bases with no gene match: 11. The CDR3 loop spans 19 amino acids. The CDR3 sequence is CASSLSRTSGSESHNEQFF. The CDR3 DNA reads TGTGCCAGCAGTTTATCACGGACTAGCGGGAGCGAGTCGCACAATGAGCAGTTCTTC. The full variable domain, its missing parts supplied by reference TRBV28 and TRBJ2-1, is DVKVTQSSRYLVKRTGEKVFLECVQDMDHENMFWYRQDPGLGLRLIYFSYDVKMKEKGDIPEGYSVSREKKERFSLILESASTNQTSMYLCASSLSRTSGSESHNEQFFGPGTRLTVL.

In this sample, this clone turned up a few times. The chain joins TRBV7-2 to TRBJ2-5; TRBD1 aligns across 10 bases. This CDR3 region has 15 residues. Losses at the gene ends were 5 bases for V and 6 bases for J; bases not matched to a gene: 9. Germline V CDR1 and CDR2: SGHTA, FQGNSA. The CDR3 region is CASSLDRGTRKTQYF. The CDR3 DNA reads TGTGCCAGCAGCCTGGACAGGGGGACACGGAAGACCCAGTACTTC.

The chain links TRBV7-2 to TRBJ1-3, with no clear D. CDR1 is SGHTA and CDR2 is FQGNSA in the germline V gene. CDR3 length equals 16 residues. Trimming pared 4 bases from V and 0 bases from J, leaving 13 bases between. CDR3: CASSSVQRLSGNTIYF. The CDR3 DNA reads TGTGCCAGCAGCTCCGTACAAAGACTCTCTGGAAACACCATATATTTT. The full variable domain, completed using reference TRBV7-2 and TRBJ1-3, is GAGVSQSPSNKVTEKGKDVELRCDPISGHTALYWYRQSLGQGLEFLIYFQGNSAPDKSGLPSDRFSAERTGGSVSTLTIQRTQQEDSAVYLCASSSVQRLSGNTIYFGEGSWLTVV.

This clone occurred a few times. The chain joins TRBV5-4 to TRBJ1-3, with 9 nucleotides matching TRBD1. Germline V gene lookup returns CDR1 SGHNT and CDR2 YYREEE (reference sequence). The CDR3 length is 15 residues. V lost 4 bases to trimming and J lost 4 bases; unmatched junction nucleotides: 6. CDR3 loop: CASSQGQGSGNTIYF. The DNA of the CDR3 is TGTGCCAGCAGCCAGGGACAGGGCTCCGGAAACACCATATATTTT.

This CDR3 is CASSSGQPKTYNSPLHF. CDR3 bases: TGTGCCAGCAGCTCCGGACAGCCGAAAACCTATAATTCACCCCTCCACTTT. This chain joins TRBV11-3 and TRBJ1-6; D might be TRBD1 (6 bases). The CDR3 loop spans 17 amino acids. Trimming took 4 bases from V and 2 from J, leaving 15 bases between them. CDR1 and CDR2 from the germline V gene are SGHNT and YENEEA.

J is TRBJ1-1 and V is TRBV7-9; a weak D match, TRBD1 (5 bases). V was trimmed by 5 bases and J by 1 base, leaving 17 bases between them. The CDR3 is made up of 16 amino acids. Germline loops: CDR1 SEHNR, CDR2 FQNEAQ (reference sequence). The CDR3 DNA sequence: TGTGCCAGCAGCCCCGGGTGGCGGGGCCCGAACACTGAAGCTTTCTTT. Translation gives CASSPGWRGPNTEAFF.

This chain connects TRBV4-1 to TRBJ1-5; no firm D call. The CDR3 has 13 amino acids. CDR1 is MGHRA and CDR2 is YSYEKL in the germline V gene. Deletions cut 0 bases from V and 5 bases from J, with 5 bases between. CDR3 nucleotide sequence: TGCGCCAGCAGCCAAGAACGGGATCAGCCCCAGCATTTT. Protein product: CASSQERDQPQHF.

This chain uses TRBV19 with TRBJ1-2; 10 nucleotides match TRBD1. CDR1 and CDR2 (germline): LNHDA, SQIVND (reference sequence). J gave up 3 bases and V 5 bases, and 9 bases lay outside the gene matches. The CDR3 is 16 amino acids. The CDR3 protein is CASSANRDRGDYGYTF. The CDR3 DNA reads as TGTGCCAGTAGTGCAAACCGGGACAGGGGTGACTATGGCTACACCTTC. The variable domain in full, completed from reference TRBV19 and TRBJ1-2, reads DGGITQSPKYLFRKEGQNVTLSCEQNLNHDAMYWYRQDPGQGLRLIYYSQIVNDFQKGDIAEGYSVSREKKESFPLTVTSAQKNPTAFYLCASSANRDRGDYGYTFGSGTRLTVV.

This clone was seen only a few times. V gene TRBV14 combines with J gene TRBJ2-3; D is perhaps TRBD1 (6 bases). The CDR3 is 12 amino acids. V lost 4 bases and J lost 8, with 10 bases in between. Germline V gene data show CDR1 as SGHDN and CDR2 as FVKESK. The CDR3 bases are TGTGCCAGCAGCCCTAAGGGGGTTACGCAGTATTTT. Protein product: CASSPKGVTQYF.

This chain joins TRBV29-1 and TRBJ1-2; TRBD1 matches at 7 bases. The CDR3 sequence is 14 residues long. V lost 0 bases and J lost 5; bases outside the gene matches: 6. Germline CDR1 and CDR2: SQVTM and ANQGSEA. This CDR3 is CSVEETGFKYGYTF. The CDR3 DNA reads as TGCAGCGTTGAAGAGACAGGGTTCAAGTATGGCTACACCTTC. Full variable domain (outside the CDR3, taken from reference TRBV29-1 and TRBJ1-2): SAVISQKPSRDICQRGTSLTIQCQVDSQVTMMFWYRQQPGQSLTLIATANQGSEATYESGFVIDKFPISRPNLTFSTLTVSNMSPEDSSIYLCSVEETGFKYGYTFGSGTRLTVV.

This chain links TRBV2 with TRBJ2-3, with a tentative D call TRBD1 (5 bases). V was clipped by 3 bases and J by 6 bases, with 13 bases between them. Germline V CDR1 and CDR2: SNHLY, FYNNEI. This CDR3 is 14 amino acids long. CDR3: CASSDARGADTQYF. CDR3 nucleotides: TGTGCCAGCAGTGACGCCCGTGGGGCGGATACGCAGTATTTT.

The rearrangement links TRBV7-8 to TRBJ2-7, with 10 bases that match TRBD1. V trimming: 2 bases; J trimming: 3 bases; junction bases outside the gene matches: 4. The CDR3 length is 15 residues. Germline V CDR1 and CDR2: SGHVS, FQNEAQ. CDR3 loop: CASSLQGQGYYEQYF. The CDR3 DNA sequence: TGTGCCAGCAGCTTACAGGGACAGGGGTACTACGAGCAGTACTTC.

The chain recombines TRBV5-1 with TRBJ2-2; no firm D call. CDR1 and CDR2 from the germline V gene are SGHRS and YFSETQ. V shed 8 bases and J shed 0 bases, with 14 bases lying between them. The CDR3 has 15 residues. This CDR3 is CASGPGLANTGELFF. For the CDR3, the DNA is TGCGCCAGTGGCCCTGGGCTTGCGAACACCGGGGAGCTGTTTTTT.